The 19 T cell receptor beta chains below all came from one sample that was sequenced in a study of T cell responses to AZD1222 COVID-19 vaccine. Libraries were prepared by immunoSEQ multiplex PCR; TCRdb keeps only in-frame clonotypes and omits some of them. Among 100,000 to 150,000 clones listed, about 87% were seen once. Specimen: peripheral blood, collected on day 0 of AZD1222 vaccination. These receptors were collected from an adult in good health.

This chain joins TRBV16 and TRBJ1-6; the D is unclear. The CDR3 totals 16 residues. Germline lookup yields CDR1 KGHSY and CDR2 FQNENV. V shed 3 bases and J shed 6 bases, with 15 bases lying between them. The CDR3 is CASSQAGRQSNSPLHF. The CDR3 coding sequence is TGTGCCAGCAGCCAGGCGGGCAGGCAATCTAATTCACCCCTCCACTTT.

CDR3 bases: TGTGCCAGCAGCCCCTCCGGGACTGGCTCTGGAAACACCATATATTTT. Translated: CASSPSGTGSGNTIYF. This chain joins TRBV2 and TRBJ1-3, with a possible D match to TRBD1 (5 bases). Germline-derived CDR1 and CDR2 are SNHLY and FYNNEI. The CDR3 loop spans 16 amino acids. Trimming took off 6 bases at V and 0 bases at J, with 15 bases between the two ends. The variable domain in full, with the rest retrieved from reference TRBV2 and TRBJ1-3, is EPEVTQTPSHQVTQMGQEVILRCVPISNHLYFYWYRQILGQKVEFLVSFYNNEISEKSEIFDDQFSVERPDGSNFTLKIRSTKLEDSAMYFCASSPSGTGSGNTIYFGEGSWLTVV.

The chain carries TRBV5-1 and TRBJ1-3; D call uncertain. The CDR3 runs 14 residues. V lost 3 bases and J 4 bases, leaving 11 bases between the germline ends. Germline V gene data show CDR1 as SGHRS and CDR2 as YFSETQ. CDR3 in DNA: TGCGCCAGCAGCTCAGCCTCGAGCGGAAACACCATATATTTT. Translated, it gives CASSSASSGNTIYF.

This chain uses TRBV6-2 or TRBV6-3 with TRBJ2-1; TRBD2 agrees at 11 bases. V trimming: 3 bases; J trimming: 0 bases; junction bases outside the gene matches: 4. Germline-derived CDR1 and CDR2 are MNHEY and SVGEGT. The CDR3 sequence is 17 residues long. CDR3 nucleotides: TGTGCCAGCAGTTATATAGCGGGAGGGAGCTCCTACAATGAGCAGTTCTTC. It is translated as CASSYIAGGSSYNEQFF.

The chain recombines TRBV27 with TRBJ2-1; maybe TRBD1 (5 bases). The CDR3 is 13 amino acids. Germline V gives CDR1 MNHEY, CDR2 SMNVEV (reference sequence). Trimming cost V 6 bases and J 2 bases, with 8 bases left between them. The CDR3 loop reads CASSPGPYNEQFF. The CDR3 DNA reads as TGTGCCAGCAGCCCAGGGCCCTACAATGAGCAGTTCTTC.

This chain uses TRBV5-1 with TRBJ2-2, with 7 bases aligning to TRBD2. The CDR3 is 18 residues long. Germline loops: CDR1 SGHRS, CDR2 YFSETQ. V trimming: 7 bases; J trimming: 4 bases; junction bases outside the gene matches: 19. The CDR3 DNA follows: TGCGCCAGCGACCTAAGTGACGGTTGGGGAGGGCGCACCGGGGAGCTGTTTTTT. Residues: CASDLSDGWGGRTGELFF.

A single count supports this clone. The rearrangement joins TRBV5-1 to TRBJ2-7; TRBD1 matches 7 bases. Per the germline V gene, CDR1 is SGHRS and CDR2 is YFSETQ. The ends lost 3 bases at V and 3 bases at J; junction bases unmatched: 3. This CDR3 contains 13 residues. CDR3 DNA sequence: TGCGCCAGCAGCTGGGACAGCTACTACGAGCAGTACTTC. Residues: CASSWDSYYEQYF.

This clone has only one observation. The CDR3 spells CASSPLVLRQGSSYEQYF. The CDR3 DNA follows: TGTGCCAGCTCACCACTCGTACTGAGACAGGGAAGTTCCTACGAGCAGTACTTC. The V call is TRBV18, the J call TRBJ2-7, with 7 bases aligning to TRBD1. The CDR3 has 18 amino acids. V was clipped by 1 base and J by 1 base; unmatched bases: 13. CDR1 is KGHSH, CDR2 LQKENI, per germline.

The chain carries TRBV3-1 (or the pseudogene TRBV3-2) and TRBJ2-5; 14 bases are a match to TRBD2. The trim removed 3 bases at V and 4 bases at J, leaving 1 base unmatched. Germline assignment: CDR1 LGHDT and CDR2 YNNKEL (reference sequence). CDR3 length: 15 amino acids. The CDR3 here is CASSQGLAGAETQYF. CDR3 DNA sequence: TGTGCCAGCAGCCAGGGACTAGCGGGAGCAGAGACCCAGTACTTC.

V and J are TRBV5-1 and TRBJ2-3; 8 nucleotides align to TRBD2. This CDR3 is built from 18 residues. CDR1 and CDR2 (germline): SGHRS, YFSETQ. The junction had 12 bases not matched to a gene; V was cut back by 1 base and J by 2 bases. In DNA form, the CDR3 reads TGCGCCAGCAGCTTGTTACGGGAGGGCCGAGGAGCCACAGATACGCAGTATTTT. Its translation is CASSLLREGRGATDTQYF.

The J gene is TRBJ1-5, the V gene TRBV19, with 9 positions matching TRBD1. Per the germline V gene, CDR1 is LNHDA and CDR2 is SQIVND (reference sequence). The CDR3 totals 15 residues. The junction had 8 bases not matched to a gene; V was cut back by 6 bases and J by 5 bases. This CDR3 reads CASRLGTGSDQPQHF. The CDR3 bases are TGTGCCAGTAGGCTAGGGACAGGGTCGGATCAGCCCCAGCATTTT.

This chain connects TRBV5-1 to TRBJ1-1, with TRBD1 as a possible D gene (5 bases). The CDR3 length is 12 residues. Germline V gives CDR1 SGHRS, CDR2 YFSETQ. V shed 0 bases and J shed 9 bases, with 9 bases lying between them. This chain's CDR3 is CASSLVAGKAFF. Here the CDR3 DNA reads TGCGCCAGCAGCTTGGTTGCAGGGAAAGCTTTCTTT. The complete variable domain, with remaining parts taken from reference TRBV5-1 and TRBJ1-1, reads KAGVTQTPRYLIKTRGQQVTLSCSPISGHRSVSWYQQTPGQGLQFLFEYFSETQRNKGNFPGRFSGRQFSNSRSEMNVSTLELGDSALYLCASSLVAGKAFFGQGTRLTVV.

The gene calls are TRBV10-2 and TRBJ2-4; 8 bases line up with TRBD2. This CDR3 region has 17 residues. With 2 bases clipped from V and 3 bases from J, the junction kept 9 bases outside the gene matches. Germline CDR1 is WSHSY and CDR2 is SAAADI. CDR3 sequence: CASSEAGGLRGKNIQYF. CDR3 nucleotide sequence: TGCGCCAGCAGTGAGGCGGGGGGCTTGAGGGGCAAAAACATTCAGTACTTC.

This clone was recorded a few times. The rearrangement joins TRBV9 to TRBJ1-1; 11 nucleotides match TRBD1. CDR3 length equals 16 residues. From germline, CDR1 is SGDLS and CDR2 YYNGEE. V lost 2 bases to trimming and J lost 4 bases; unmatched junction nucleotides: 7. This chain's CDR3 is CASSVGVGQGVTEAFF. DNA of the CDR3: TGTGCCAGCAGCGTTGGAGTGGGACAGGGGGTCACTGAAGCTTTCTTT.

V gene TRBV6-2 or TRBV6-3 combines with J gene TRBJ1-5, with D perhaps TRBD1 (6 bases). Germline CDR1 is MNHEY and CDR2 is SVGEGT. The CDR3 has 13 residues. The V gene lost 0 bases and the J gene lost 7 bases, with 7 bases spanning the gap. This CDR3 is CASSYSRGQPQHF. CDR3 DNA: TGTGCCAGCAGTTACTCCAGGGGCCAGCCCCAGCATTTT.

The chain links TRBV6-5 to TRBJ2-2; D gene ambiguous. From germline, CDR1 is MNHEY and CDR2 SVGAGI. V was shortened by 0 bases and J by 5 bases, with 7 bases between the two germline ends. The CDR3 covers 14 residues. Written as DNA, the CDR3 is TGTGCCAGCAGTTACTCGCGAATAACCGGGGAGCTGTTTTTT. Residues: CASSYSRITGELFF.

The CDR3 sequence: CASSRRGHEQFF. In DNA form, the CDR3 reads TGCGCCAGCAGCCGAAGGGGGCATGAGCAGTTCTTC. The chain recombines TRBV4-3 with TRBJ2-1; 7 nucleotides agree with TRBD1. V was pared by 4 bases and J by 8 bases, with 2 bases of the junction left unmatched. Germline CDR1 and CDR2: LGHNA and YSLEER. The CDR3 is made up of 12 amino acids.

This chain connects TRBV29-1 to TRBJ2-2; tentatively, D is TRBD1 (6 bases). The V and J ends lost 1 base and 4 bases respectively, with 13 bases between them. Germline V CDR1 and CDR2: SQVTM, ANQGSEA. The CDR3 length is 15 residues. CDR3 residues: CSVEVRQETTGELFF. Written as DNA, the CDR3 is TGCAGCGTTGAAGTCAGACAGGAAACCACCGGGGAGCTGTTTTTT.

The chain has TRBV6-6 and TRBJ1-5; maybe TRBD1 (6 bases). V shed 2 bases and J shed 4 bases, with 9 bases lying between them. The CDR3 sequence is 14 residues long. Germline CDR1 reads MNHNY; CDR2 reads SVGAGI (reference sequence). The CDR3 here is CASSYTRGNQPQHF. CDR3 nucleotides: TGTGCCAGCAGTTACACCAGGGGTAATCAGCCCCAGCATTTT.